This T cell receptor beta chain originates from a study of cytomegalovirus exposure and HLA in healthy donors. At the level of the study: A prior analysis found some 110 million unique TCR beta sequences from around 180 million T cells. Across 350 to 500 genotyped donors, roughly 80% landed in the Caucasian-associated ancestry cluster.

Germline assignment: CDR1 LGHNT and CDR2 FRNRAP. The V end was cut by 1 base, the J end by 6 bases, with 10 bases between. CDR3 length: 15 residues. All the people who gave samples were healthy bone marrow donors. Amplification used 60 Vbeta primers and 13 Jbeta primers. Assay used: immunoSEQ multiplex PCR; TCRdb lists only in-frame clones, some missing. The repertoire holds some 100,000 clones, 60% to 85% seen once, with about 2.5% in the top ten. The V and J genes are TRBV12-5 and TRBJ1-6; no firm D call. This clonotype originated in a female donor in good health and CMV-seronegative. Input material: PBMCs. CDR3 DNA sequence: TGTGCTAGTGGTTTGGCAGGATTTGGTAATTCACCCCTCCACTTT. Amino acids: CASGLAGFGNSPLHF.